A selection of T cell receptor beta chains follows, all from one sample in a study of blood T cell repertoires in COVID-19. TCRdb keeps only in-frame clones here, not all; method: immunoSEQ multiplex PCR. The sample carries about 200,000 clones, around nine tenths recorded once. Sequences were obtained from peripheral blood. The receptors come from a middle-aged woman who had recovered from COVID-19. The CDR3 runs from the conserved cysteine through the conserved F or W. Fields, in order: V gene, J gene, D gene, clone size, CDR3 DNA, CDR3 protein. D genes are given only for firm matches. Clone size is stated in some rows and not others, as once, few, many or a class when expanded.

V: TRBV30
J: TRBJ1-1
D: .
size: once
DNA: TGTGCCTGGAGTGTACAGTCAGTCCGCGCAGCTTTCTTT
CDR3: CAWSVQSVRAAFF

V: TRBV6-2/TRBV6-3
J: TRBJ2-1
D: TRBD2
size: .
DNA: TGTGCCAGCAGTCAACTAGCGGTTAGTGGGAATGAGCAGTTCTTC
CDR3: CASSQLAVSGNEQFF

V: TRBV11-2
J: TRBJ2-5
D: TRBD2
size: few
DNA: TGTGCCAGCAGCCCAAGGACTAGCAGGGAGACCCAGTACTTC
CDR3: CASSPRTSRETQYF

V: TRBV15
J: TRBJ1-1
D: TRBD1
size: .
DNA: TGTGCCACCAGCAGAGTTGGGACAGTGAACACTGAAGCTTTCTTT
CDR3: CATSRVGTVNTEAFF

V: TRBV19
J: TRBJ1-2
D: .
size: few
DNA: TGTGCCAGTAGTAATACAAGGGGGAATTTTAACTATGGCTACACCTTC
CDR3: CASSNTRGNFNYGYTF

V: TRBV30
J: TRBJ2-3
D: .
size: once
DNA: TGTGCCTGGATCTTAGATACGCAGTATTTT
CDR3: CAWILDTQYF

V: TRBV7-2
J: TRBJ1-1
D: TRBD1
size: .
DNA: TGTGCCAGCAGCTCAGGGACAGGGGAGACTGAAGCTTTCTTT
CDR3: CASSSGTGETEAFF

V: TRBV7-9
J: TRBJ2-7
D: .
size: few
DNA: TGTGCCAGCAGCCATGGACAGCGAGCCTACGAGCAGTACTTC
CDR3: CASSHGQRAYEQYF

V: TRBV6-6
J: TRBJ2-2
D: .
size: .
DNA: TGTGCCAGCAGTTCAGGGAACACCGGGGAGCTGTTTTTT
CDR3: CASSSGNTGELFF

V: TRBV6-1
J: TRBJ1-4
D: .
size: .
DNA: TGTGCCAGCAGTGAAGGGTGGGGCCATGAAAAACTGTTTTTT
CDR3: CASSEGWGHEKLFF

V: TRBV3-1/TRBV3-2
J: TRBJ2-2
D: .
size: .
DNA: TGTGCCAGCAGCCTGACAGGTACCGGGGAGCTGTTTTTT
CDR3: CASSLTGTGELFF

V: TRBV11-2
J: TRBJ2-1
D: TRBD1
size: .
DNA: TGTGCCAGCAGCGCTCCCCCAGGGACAGAGACCTACAATGAGCAGTTCTTC
CDR3: CASSAPPGTETYNEQFF

V: TRBV7-9
J: TRBJ2-1
D: .
size: .
DNA: TGTGCCAGCAGCTTAGCTTTCGGAGAGGAGCAGTTCTTC
CDR3: CASSLAFGEEQFF

V: TRBV5-1
J: TRBJ2-7
D: TRBD1
size: few
DNA: TGCGCCAGCAGCTACAGGGGAAGCTCCTACGAGCAGTACTTC
CDR3: CASSYRGSSYEQYF

V: TRBV6-5
J: TRBJ2-7
D: TRBD2
size: .
DNA: TGTGCCGGAAGGGAGGGAGCATCGTACGAGCAGTACTTC
CDR3: CAGREGASYEQYF

V: TRBV27
J: TRBJ1-2
D: TRBD1
size: .
DNA: TGTGCCAGCAGTGCCTCCTACAGGGGTAACTATGGCTACACCTTC
CDR3: CASSASYRGNYGYTF

V: TRBV6-5
J: TRBJ1-2
D: .
size: few
DNA: TGTGCCAGCAGTTACGACAGCAACTATGGCTACACCTTC
CDR3: CASSYDSNYGYTF

V: TRBV6-5
J: TRBJ2-7
D: TRBD1
size: .
DNA: TGTGCCAGCACCCTCGACAGGGGAGGCGAGCAGTACTTC
CDR3: CASTLDRGGEQYF

V: TRBV6-5
J: TRBJ1-3
D: .
size: once
DNA: TGTGCCAGCAGTTTAGAGAACGGAAACACCATATATTTT
CDR3: CASSLENGNTIYF

V: TRBV5-1
J: TRBJ1-1
D: .
size: .
DNA: TGCGCCAGCAGCCCGGGGGACTTGAACACTGAAGCTTTCTTT
CDR3: CASSPGDLNTEAFF

V: TRBV19
J: TRBJ2-1
D: TRBD2
size: .
DNA: TGTGCCAGTAGTATAGCGGGACTAGCGGGAGCAGGGAGATTCTTC
CDR3: CASSIAGLAGAGRFF

V: TRBV10-3
J: TRBJ2-7
D: TRBD1
size: once
DNA: TGTGCCATCAGCGGACAGGGGGAATTGAGCTCCTACGAGCAGTACTTC
CDR3: CAISGQGELSSYEQYF

V: TRBV30
J: TRBJ2-6
D: .
size: .
DNA: TGTGCCTGGAGTGTCGGAGGCTCTGGGGCCAACGTCCTGACTTTC
CDR3: CAWSVGGSGANVLTF

V: TRBV20-1
J: TRBJ1-5
D: .
size: few
DNA: TGCAGTGCTAGTAACAGATACAGCAATCAGCCCCAGCATTTT
CDR3: CSASNRYSNQPQHF

V: TRBV11-2
J: TRBJ2-1
D: .
size: medium-sized
DNA: TGTGCCAGCAGGGTACTCGCGGGAATGAATGAGCAGTTCTTC
CDR3: CASRVLAGMNEQFF

V: TRBV7-8
J: TRBJ2-5
D: TRBD1
size: .
DNA: TGTGCCAGCACCCAAGACAGGGCTGAGACCCAGTACTTC
CDR3: CASTQDRAETQYF

V: TRBV7-9
J: TRBJ2-5
D: TRBD2
size: .
DNA: TGTGCCAGCAGCAAGCGACTAGCGGGAGCGGCAGAGACCCAGTACTTC
CDR3: CASSKRLAGAAETQYF

V: TRBV7-2
J: TRBJ2-5
D: .
size: .
DNA: TGTGCCAGCAGCGGACGGGGGACTCATCAAGAGACCCAGTACTTC
CDR3: CASSGRGTHQETQYF

V: TRBV10-3
J: TRBJ2-3
D: .
size: .
DNA: TGTGCCATCAGTGACCCCAGGGGTTCTAGCACAGATACGCAGTATTTT
CDR3: CAISDPRGSSTDTQYF

V: TRBV29-1
J: TRBJ2-5
D: TRBD2
size: .
DNA: TGCAGCGTTGGGGGACTAGCGGGGTTTCAAGAGACCCAGTACTTC
CDR3: CSVGGLAGFQETQYF

V: TRBV24-1
J: TRBJ2-1
D: TRBD2
size: .
DNA: TGTGCCACCAGTGGTAGCGGGAGTTACAATGAGCAGTTCTTC
CDR3: CATSGSGSYNEQFF